This TCR beta chain is from a study of T cells in Graves' hyperthyroidism and ophthalmopathy. This clonotype was observed many times. Regions amplified from RNA transcripts were the TCR beta CDR3 regions. A set of HTBI primers served as the primers for a first-round RT-PCR of the TCR CDR3. TCRdb processed the multiplex PCR reads anew with MiXCR; each CDR3 protein has one entry. Among roughly 560,000 distinct CDR3 sequences, 14% to 15% were seen once, and the ten largest hold 4.3%. Not enrolled were patients with uncontrolled infection, other autoimmune disease, pregnancy or lactation. This CDR3 comprises 13 residues. Germline lookup yields CDR1 MRHNA and CDR2 SNTAGT. V was clipped by 7 bases and J by 5 bases; unmatched bases: 6.

The J gene is TRBJ2-5, the V gene TRBV6-4; the match to TRBD1 covers 8 bases. This TCR was sampled from a woman aged 40 to 50 with Graves' ophthalmopathy. The source material was blood. The CDR3 coding sequence is TGTGCCAGCAACGGACAGGGCCTGGAGACCCAGTACTTC. This translates into CASNGQGLETQYF.